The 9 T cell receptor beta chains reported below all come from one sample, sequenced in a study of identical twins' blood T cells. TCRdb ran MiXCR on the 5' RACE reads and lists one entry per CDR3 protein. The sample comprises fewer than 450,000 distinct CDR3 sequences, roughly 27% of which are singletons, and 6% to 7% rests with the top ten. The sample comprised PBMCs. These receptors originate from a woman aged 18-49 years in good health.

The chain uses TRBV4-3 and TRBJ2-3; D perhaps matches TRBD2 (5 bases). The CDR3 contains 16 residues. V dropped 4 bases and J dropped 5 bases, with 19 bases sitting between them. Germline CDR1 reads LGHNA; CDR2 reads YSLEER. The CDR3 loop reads CASSLGRGVERDTQYF. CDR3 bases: TGCGCCAGCAGCCTTGGGAGAGGCGTAGAGCGAGATACGCAGTATTTT.

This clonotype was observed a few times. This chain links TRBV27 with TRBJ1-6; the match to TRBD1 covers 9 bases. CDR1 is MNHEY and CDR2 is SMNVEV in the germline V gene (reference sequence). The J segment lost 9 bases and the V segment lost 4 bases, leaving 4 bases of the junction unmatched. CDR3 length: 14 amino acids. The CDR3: CASSSGTGISPLHF. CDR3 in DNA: TGTGCCAGCAGTTCCGGGACAGGGATTTCACCCCTCCACTTT.

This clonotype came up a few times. DNA for the CDR3: TGTGCCAGCAGGGGGACATACCGCTATGGCTACACCTTC. This sequence encodes CASRGTYRYGYTF. The V call is TRBV2, the J call TRBJ1-2, with a weak D call TRBD1 (6 bases). The germline gives CDR1 SNHLY, CDR2 FYNNEI. The CDR3 totals 13 residues. Deletions cut 6 bases from V and 4 bases from J, with 12 bases between. Drawing the rest from reference TRBV2 and TRBJ1-2, the complete variable domain is EPEVTQTPSHQVTQMGQEVILRCVPISNHLYFYWYRQILGQKVEFLVSFYNNEISEKSEIFDDQFSVERPDGSNFTLKIRSTKLEDSAMYFCASRGTYRYGYTFGSGTRLTVV.

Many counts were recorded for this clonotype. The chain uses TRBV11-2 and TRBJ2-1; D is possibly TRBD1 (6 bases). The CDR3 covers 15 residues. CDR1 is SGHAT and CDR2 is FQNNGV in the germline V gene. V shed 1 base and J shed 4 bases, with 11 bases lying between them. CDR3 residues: CASSLGVGQYNEQFF. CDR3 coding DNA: TGTGCCAGCAGCTTAGGTGTTGGACAGTACAATGAGCAGTTCTTC.

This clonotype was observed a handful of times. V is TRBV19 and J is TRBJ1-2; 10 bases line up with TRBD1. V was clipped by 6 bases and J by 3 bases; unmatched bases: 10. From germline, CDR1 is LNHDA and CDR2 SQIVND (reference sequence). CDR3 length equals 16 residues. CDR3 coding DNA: TGTGCCAGTAGATCTTGGGACAGGGGCGATGACTATGGCTACACCTTC. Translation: CASRSWDRGDDYGYTF. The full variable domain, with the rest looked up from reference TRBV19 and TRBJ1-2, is DGGITQSPKYLFRKEGQNVTLSCEQNLNHDAMYWYRQDPGQGLRLIYYSQIVNDFQKGDIAEGYSVSREKKESFPLTVTSAQKNPTAFYLCASRSWDRGDDYGYTFGSGTRLTVV.

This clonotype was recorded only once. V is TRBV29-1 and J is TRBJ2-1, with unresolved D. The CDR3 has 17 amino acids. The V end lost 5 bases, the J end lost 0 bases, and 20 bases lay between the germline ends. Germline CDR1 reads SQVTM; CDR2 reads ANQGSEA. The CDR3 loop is CSVISPDEQNSYNEQFF. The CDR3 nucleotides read TGCAGCGTTATTAGCCCAGACGAACAAAACTCCTACAATGAGCAGTTCTTC.

Here the CDR3 reads CASSFGVNNEQFF. CDR3 DNA sequence: TGTGCCAGCAGCTTCGGGGTAAACAATGAGCAGTTCTTC. This chain connects TRBV11-3 to TRBJ2-1; D possibly corresponds to TRBD2 (5 bases). The CDR3 is made up of 13 amino acids. The germline CDR1 and CDR2 sequences are SGHNT and YENEEA. Trimming left V 3 bases short and J 5 bases short, with 8 bases between. Using reference TRBV11-3 and TRBJ2-1 for the parts outside the CDR3, the full variable domain is EAGVVQSPRYKIIEKKQPVAFWCNPISGHNTLYWYLQNLGQGPELLIRYENEEAVDDSQLPKDRFSAERLKGVDSTLKIQPAELGDSAVYLCASSFGVNNEQFFGPGTRLTVL.

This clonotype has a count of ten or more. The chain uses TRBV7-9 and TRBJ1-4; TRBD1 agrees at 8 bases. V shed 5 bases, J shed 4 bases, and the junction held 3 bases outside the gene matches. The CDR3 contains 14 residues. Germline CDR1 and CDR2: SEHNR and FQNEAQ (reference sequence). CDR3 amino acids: CASSQGQGNEKLFF. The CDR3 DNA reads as TGTGCCAGCAGCCAAGGACAGGGTAATGAAAAACTGTTTTTT.

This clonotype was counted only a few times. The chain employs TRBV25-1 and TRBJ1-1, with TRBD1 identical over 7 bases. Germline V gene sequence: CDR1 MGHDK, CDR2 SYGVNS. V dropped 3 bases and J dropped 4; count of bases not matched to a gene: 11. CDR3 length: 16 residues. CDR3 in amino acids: CASSDSNRGWVTEAFF. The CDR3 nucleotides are TGTGCCAGCAGTGATAGTAACAGGGGTTGGGTCACTGAAGCTTTCTTT.